This entry lists 13 T cell receptor beta chains sequenced from one sample in a study of Graves' ophthalmopathy and Graves' hyperthyroidism. Amplification from RNA transcripts yielded the TCR beta CDR3 regions. Second-round multiplex PCR followed a first-round RT-PCR using HTBI primers. TCRdb fed the multiplex PCR reads into MiXCR, producing one record per CDR3 protein. The sample contains about 380,000 distinct CDR3 sequences, over 15% of which appear only once. The sequencing sample was made of peripheral blood. These receptors came from a woman aged 18 to 35 with stable Graves' hyperthyroidism.

This clonotype was recorded at least ten times. V and J are TRBV7-8 and TRBJ2-5; no reliable D call. The CDR3 has 12 residues. V was clipped by 6 bases and J by 0 bases, with 5 bases between them. CDR1 and CDR2 from the germline V gene are SGHVS and FQNEAQ. In DNA form, the CDR3 reads TGTGCCAGCAGTCCCCACCAAGAGACCCAGTACTTC. Encoded protein: CASSPHQETQYF.

The sample holds many counts of this clonotype. CDR3 sequence: CASNTPPGRAKNIQYF. CDR3 nucleotides: TGTGCCAGCAATACGCCCCCTGGCAGGGCCAAAAACATTCAGTACTTC. The rearrangement uses TRBV6-1 and TRBJ2-4; D unclear. CDR3 size: 16 residues. V lost 7 bases, J lost 1 base, and 17 bases lay in between. Germline V lookup: CDR1 MNHNS, CDR2 SASEGT.

This clonotype was seen ten or more times. The V gene is TRBV11-3, the J gene TRBJ1-6; D not certain. This CDR3 region has 15 residues. V shed 0 bases and J shed 7 bases, with 10 bases lying between them. CDR1 and CDR2 (germline): SGHNT, YENEEA. DNA of the CDR3: TGTGCCAGCAGCTTAGATCCACGGCGCAATTCACCCCTCCACTTT. Its protein is CASSLDPRRNSPLHF.

DNA of the CDR3: TGCGCCAGCAGCCCGCTAGACACCACCTACGAGCAGTACTTC. It specifies CASSPLDTTYEQYF. V and J are TRBV4-1 and TRBJ2-7, with D uncertain. Germline V gene sequence: CDR1 MGHRA, CDR2 YSYEKL. The CDR3 runs 14 residues. The ends were cut back, 4 bases at V and 2 bases at J, with 12 bases in the middle.

This clonotype was recorded at least ten times. This sequence joins TRBV20-1 and TRBJ1-5; 8 bases map to TRBD1. Trimming removed 1 base from V and 4 bases from J; junction bases left unmatched: 6. The CDR3 is made up of 15 amino acids. Looked up from germline, CDR1 is DFQATT and CDR2 is SNEGSKA (reference sequence). This chain's CDR3 is CSARGTTGDNQPQHF. Written as DNA, the CDR3 is TGCAGTGCTAGAGGAACGACAGGGGATAATCAGCCCCAGCATTTT.

Concerning this clonotype: A much larger clone lies a single base off, so this may be a read error. J is TRBJ2-4 and V is TRBV13; perhaps TRBD1 as D (5 bases). This CDR3 spans 12 amino acids. The V gene's germline CDR1 is PRHDT and CDR2 FYEKMQ (reference sequence). This chain's CDR3 is CASSLSLDMQYF. The DNA for the CDR3 is TGTGCCAGCAGTCTCTCGCTGGACATGCAGTACTTC.

This clonotype appeared many times. V usage is TRBV16 and J usage is TRBJ1-5, with TRBD1 matching over 7 bases. Germline V lookup: CDR1 KGHSY, CDR2 FQNENV. CDR3 size: 15 residues. J was trimmed by 7 bases and V by 3 bases; bases with no gene match: 9. The CDR3 loop is CASSHLDRAGQPQHF. In DNA, the CDR3 is TGTGCCAGCAGCCATTTAGACAGGGCGGGACAGCCCCAGCATTTT.

This clonotype was recorded at least ten times. V is TRBV6-5 and J is TRBJ2-7, with 10 bases lining up with TRBD2. V dropped 4 bases and J dropped 1; count of bases not matched to a gene: 4. The CDR3 is made up of 15 amino acids. The V gene's germline CDR1 is MNHEY and CDR2 SVGAGI. CDR3 in DNA: TGTGCCAGCAGTTCGGGACTAGCGAATTCCTACGAGCAGTACTTC. It specifies CASSSGLANSYEQYF.

The table lists this clonotype with many counts. J is TRBJ1-1 and V is TRBV12-3 or TRBV12-4; 7 bases are shared with TRBD1. This CDR3 comprises 14 residues. With 6 bases clipped from V and 7 bases from J, the junction kept 11 bases outside the gene matches. The CDR3 here is CASRPADRVFEAFF. CDR3 DNA sequence: TGTGCCAGCAGACCCGCCGACAGGGTCTTTGAAGCTTTCTTT.

This clonotype has a count of ten or more. The genes are TRBV6-1 and TRBJ1-6; no reliable D call. V shed 0 bases and J shed 9 bases, with 12 bases lying between them. This CDR3 spans 15 amino acids. Germline loops: CDR1 MNHNS, CDR2 SASEGT. CDR3 nucleotide sequence: TGTGCCAGCAGTGAAGCGCTCAGGCCTCCTTCACCCCTCCACTTT. It yields the protein CASSEALRPPSPLHF.

This clonotype has ten or more counts. For the CDR3, the DNA is TGTGCCAGCAGTTACCGGTGGGGGCTGCGGGGCTACACCTTC. Protein product: CASSYRWGLRGYTF. The V gene is TRBV6-5, the J gene TRBJ1-2; possibly TRBD1 for D (6 bases). This CDR3 is built from 14 residues. V lost 2 bases and J 8 bases, leaving 15 bases between the germline ends. Germline values: CDR1 MNHEY, CDR2 SVGAGI.

This clonotype was seen many times. The chain recombines TRBV5-1 with TRBJ1-6; 8 positions agree with TRBD1. CDR1 SGHRS and CDR2 YFSETQ come from the germline V gene. J was trimmed by 10 bases and V by 4 bases; bases with no gene match: 7. This CDR3 has 14 amino acids. CDR3 bases: TGCGCCAGCAGCACCGGACAGGGTTTATCACCCCTCCACTTT. This translates into CASSTGQGLSPLHF.

The CDR3 nucleotides are TGCGCCAGCAGCGAAGCTACTAGCGGGGCCGCTCTAGCCAAAAACATTCAGTACTTC. Translation gives CASSEATSGAALAKNIQYF. The genes are TRBV5-1 and TRBJ2-4, with 10 positions matching TRBD2. Germline assignment: CDR1 SGHRS and CDR2 YFSETQ. Trimming at V came to 4 bases and at J to 0 bases, leaving 13 bases not matched to a gene. The CDR3 totals 19 residues.